The clone carrying this T cell receptor beta chain was recorded at least ten times. Its antigen remains unknown. This record comes from a study of regulatory T cells in long-lasting Graves disease. Through Arm-PCR of CDR3 regions and iRepertoire HTBI primers, TCR beta libraries were built. TCRdb re-analysed the multiplex PCR reads in MiXCR, keeping a single row per CDR3 protein. The sample has around 400,000 distinct CDR3 sequences, 15% to 17% seen once. Study outcomes and limitations: Researchers examined only peripheral blood and not thyroid tissue. Newly diagnosed Graves' patients exceeded persistent ones in TCR diversity.

Time point meaning: newly diagnosed GD, antithyroid drugs for less than 3 months. Extracted RNA from PBMCs served as the source of the TCR library. Per the germline V gene, CDR1 is MNHEY and CDR2 is SVGEGT. The CDR3 has 17 amino acids. The V and J ends lost 0 bases and 0 bases respectively, with 12 bases between them. The TCR sequence derives from a female donor with Graves disease. V is TRBV6-2 or TRBV6-3 and J is TRBJ1-5; D might be TRBD1 (5 bases). Sequenced here: peripheral blood mononuclear cells (PBMCs), sampled at new diagnosis, from a patient treated with antithyroid drugs. As DNA, the CDR3 is TGTGCCAGCAGTTACTCGAACTGGGGGGATAGCAATCAGCCCCAGCATTTT. Translation gives CASSYSNWGDSNQPQHF.